Detailed here is one TCR beta chain. Its cognate antigen is unknown. Combining a sample-barcoded 5' primer with a J-beta primer mix, a second PCR ran for about 6 to 12 cycles. In TCRdb, the 5' RACE reads were re-called with MiXCR into one record per CDR3 protein. The data contain about 1.8 million distinct CDR3 sequences, about 49% of them seen just once; the ten biggest clones take up over 2%. Trimming at V came to 4 bases and at J to 7 bases, leaving 9 bases not matched to a gene. Per germline, CDR1 SGDLS and CDR2 YYNGEE. The CDR3 runs 14 residues. This record comes from a study of blood T cells in healthy people across ages. General study findings and limits: Unsorted PBMC material precluded a definitive naive versus antigen-experienced comparison.

Sample: blood. This receptor was obtained from a woman between 40 and 50 years old in good health. The chain employs TRBV9 and TRBJ2-5, with 8 bases aligning to TRBD1. The CDR3 spells CASSPRTGLRTQYF. In nucleotides, the CDR3 is TGTGCCAGCAGCCCCCGGACAGGGCTTCGGACCCAGTACTTC.